The text below deals with one T cell receptor beta chain. The authors reverse transcribed all of the isolated RNA, so sequencing captured expressed TCRB transcripts. Assay used: immunoSEQ multiplex PCR; TCRdb lists only in-frame clones, some missing. This repertoire shows hundreds of thousands of clones, roughly 12% found once; its top ten account for 0.015% to 0.02%. J gave up 3 bases and V 10 bases, and 15 bases lay outside the gene matches. The CDR3 extends over 15 amino acids. From germline, CDR1 is MDHEN and CDR2 SYDVKM. The sample comes from a study of beta chain features in type 1 diabetes. This clonotype originated in a man aged 18 to 30 in good health. The genes are TRBV28 and TRBJ2-7; 7 nucleotides match TRBD1. The sample consisted of naive CD4+ T cells from blood. CDR3 residues: CATTHRDRKFYEQYF. CDR3 in DNA: TGTGCCACGACACACCGGGACAGAAAGTTCTACGAGCAGTACTTC.